One sample yielded the 25 T cell receptor beta chains listed below, sequenced in a study of Ad26.COV2.S vaccination and SARS-CoV-2 variants. Treatment specified: around 19 received Ad26.COV2.S at low or high dose, single or two shots; several received placebo; per-sample allocation not given. Vaccine and placebo recipients were sampled on day 63 after the first injection. The data were produced by immunoSEQ multiplex PCR, yet TCRdb's version contains in-frame clones alone and is incomplete. The data hold over 400,000 clones, with 80% to 95% observed a single time. The specimen was peripheral blood, collected in a trial of Ad26.COV2.S vaccine versus placebo. These receptors were collected from a person aged 18-60 years who received the Ad26.COV2.S COVID-19 vaccine or a placebo.

The V and J genes are TRBV19 and TRBJ1-5, with TRBD1 as a possible D gene (5 bases). There are 15 residues in the CDR3. V was trimmed by 7 bases and J by 6 bases, leaving 19 bases between them. CDR1 is LNHDA, CDR2 SQIVND, per germline (reference sequence). The CDR3 nucleotides are TGTGCCAGTAATCCGGACAACTTTTTGGGTCAGCCCCAGCATTTT. Encoded protein: CASNPDNFLGQPQHF.

The V call is TRBV6-2 or TRBV6-3, the J call TRBJ2-1; 8 nucleotides match TRBD1. With V trimmed by 0 bases and J by 2 bases, 6 bases remained unmatched. The CDR3 consists of 17 residues. Germline assignment: CDR1 MNHEY and CDR2 SVGEGT. Here the CDR3 DNA reads TGTGCCAGCAGTTACTCAACGACAGGGGTTCCCTACAATGAGCAGTTCTTC. Protein: CASSYSTTGVPYNEQFF.

The chain carries TRBV27 and TRBJ2-1; 8 nucleotides match TRBD2. CDR1 is MNHEY, CDR2 SMNVEV, per germline (reference sequence). Trimming removed 2 bases from V and 6 bases from J; junction bases left unmatched: 6. This CDR3 has 15 residues. The CDR3 DNA sequence: TGTGCCAGCAGTTTAAACGGGGGGGTAGGCAATGAGCAGTTCTTC. Its translation is CASSLNGGVGNEQFF.

This chain connects TRBV4-3 to TRBJ1-6; TRBD1 matches at 8 bases. The V segment lost 1 base and the J segment 2 bases; nucleotides outside the gene matches: 4. The CDR3 totals 17 residues. Per the germline V gene, CDR1 is LGHNA and CDR2 is YSLEER. CDR3 residues: CASSQARGQAYNSPLHF. CDR3 nucleotide sequence: TGCGCCAGCAGCCAAGCCCGGGGACAGGCCTATAATTCACCCCTCCACTTT.

The chain uses TRBV7-2 and TRBJ2-7; 10 bases fit TRBD1. V gave up 4 bases and J gave up 7 bases; unmatched junction bases: 10. This CDR3 has 15 amino acids. Germline CDR1 and CDR2: SGHTA and FQGNSA. CDR3 in DNA: TGTGCCAGCAGCTCGGAAGGACAGGGGGAGGTTGAGCAGTACTTC. It translates to CASSSEGQGEVEQYF.

This chain connects TRBV9 to TRBJ2-3; 8 bases are a match to TRBD2. This CDR3 region has 15 residues. V gave up 2 bases and J gave up 1 base; unmatched junction bases: 3. CDR1 SGDLS and CDR2 YYNGEE come from the germline V gene. The CDR3 DNA follows: TGTGCCAGCAGCGTCTCAGCGGGGGGCACAGATACGCAGTATTTT. Its translation: CASSVSAGGTDTQYF.

This rearrangement joins TRBV6-4 to TRBJ2-3; D is undetermined. Germline V CDR1 and CDR2: MRHNA, SNTAGT. V lost 3 bases and J 2 bases, leaving 6 bases between the germline ends. The CDR3 is 13 residues long. CDR3 sequence reads: CASSEFLTDTQYF. The DNA for the CDR3 is TGTGCCAGCAGTGAATTCCTCACAGATACGCAGTATTTT.

The chain recombines TRBV6-5 with TRBJ2-3; 7 bases align to TRBD1. Trimming at V came to 2 bases and at J to 0 bases, leaving 5 bases not matched to a gene. The germline V gene encodes CDR1 MNHEY and CDR2 SVGAGI. CDR3 length: 16 amino acids. This chain's CDR3 is CASSYTGTASTDTQYF. CDR3 bases: TGTGCCAGCAGTTACACCGGGACAGCTAGCACAGATACGCAGTATTTT.

V gene TRBV19 combines with J gene TRBJ2-5; D uncertain. Germline CDR1 LNHDA, CDR2 SQIVND (reference sequence). The V end was cut by 7 bases, the J end by 0 bases, with 12 bases between. There are 14 residues in the CDR3. The CDR3 region is CASTRTMYQETQYF. Written as DNA, the CDR3 is TGTGCCAGTACCCGGACCATGTACCAAGAGACCCAGTACTTC. The variable domain in full, with the rest retrieved from reference TRBV19 and TRBJ2-5, is DGGITQSPKYLFRKEGQNVTLSCEQNLNHDAMYWYRQDPGQGLRLIYYSQIVNDFQKGDIAEGYSVSREKKESFPLTVTSAQKNPTAFYLCASTRTMYQETQYFGPGTRLLVL.

This chain connects TRBV11-2 to TRBJ1-4; weak D call: TRBD1 (6 bases). The germline V and J ends were trimmed by 0 bases and 3 bases, with 8 bases remaining between them. The CDR3 loop spans 15 amino acids. Germline CDR1 SGHAT, CDR2 FQNNGV. The CDR3, as DNA: TGTGCCAGCAGCTTAGATCGGGGGCCTAATGAAAAACTGTTTTTT. Its protein product is CASSLDRGPNEKLFF.

This CDR3 reads CASSLYRSGELFF. The DNA for the CDR3 is TGTGCCAGCAGCCTATACAGGTCCGGGGAGCTGTTTTTT. The chain combines TRBV5-8 with TRBJ2-2; a weak D match, TRBD1 (5 bases). The V end lost 4 bases, the J end lost 6 bases, and 10 bases lay between the germline ends. CDR1 and CDR2 (germline): SGHTS, YDEGEE. The CDR3 is made up of 13 amino acids.

The rearrangement joins TRBV30 to TRBJ1-1; unclear D gene. Trimming removed 3 bases at V and 6 bases at J, with 8 bases between. The germline V gene encodes CDR1 GTSNPN and CDR2 SVGIG (reference sequence). The CDR3 extends over 11 amino acids. Here the CDR3 DNA reads TGTGCCTGGAGGTCTCGGTCTGAAGCTTTCTTT. It specifies CAWRSRSEAFF.

The chain couples TRBV19 to TRBJ1-5; tentatively, D is TRBD1 (5 bases). Germline lookup yields CDR1 LNHDA and CDR2 SQIVND (reference sequence). V shed 4 bases and J shed 4 bases, with 8 bases lying between them. The CDR3 is made up of 13 amino acids. For the CDR3, the DNA is TGTGCCAGTAGTACAGGGTGGAATCAGCCCCAGCATTTT. The encoded protein is CASSTGWNQPQHF.

The genes are TRBV5-1 and TRBJ2-4; 9 bases agree with TRBD2. Trimming cost V 4 bases and J 4 bases; bases outside gene matches: 12. This CDR3 has 17 amino acids. Germline V lookup: CDR1 SGHRS, CDR2 YFSETQ. Here the CDR3 reads CASSPRGSGGGKNIQYF. DNA for the CDR3: TGCGCCAGCAGCCCCCGAGGTAGCGGGGGTGGGAAAAACATTCAGTACTTC.

The chain has TRBV30 and TRBJ2-6; 8 bases map to TRBD1. The CDR3 totals 19 residues. The V gene's germline CDR1 is GTSNPN and CDR2 SVGIG (reference sequence). After removal of 4 bases from V and 2 bases from J, the junction contained 16 bases not matched to a gene. CDR3 sequence: CAWTGQGGPPTTGANVLTF. The CDR3 DNA reads as TGTGCCTGGACTGGACAGGGTGGTCCCCCCACGACTGGGGCCAACGTCCTGACTTTC.

The rearrangement links TRBV19 to TRBJ2-3; 7 nucleotides line up with TRBD2. The CDR3 is 14 amino acids. Germline V CDR1 and CDR2: LNHDA, SQIVND (reference sequence). V was pared by 3 bases and J by 6 bases, with 6 bases of the junction left unmatched. The CDR3 loop is CASSIEGREDTQYF. The CDR3 nucleotides are TGTGCCAGTAGTATTGAGGGGAGGGAGGATACGCAGTATTTT.

The V and J genes are TRBV7-9 and TRBJ1-5, with no clear D. V lost 2 bases and J 6 bases, leaving 8 bases between the germline ends. This CDR3 contains 13 residues. CDR1 is SEHNR, CDR2 FQNEAQ, per germline (reference sequence). DNA of the CDR3: TGTGCCAGCAGCTTAACGCAGGCTCAGCCCCAGCATTTT. Translating gives CASSLTQAQPQHF.

The V call is TRBV27, the J call TRBJ2-7, with D maybe TRBD2 (6 bases). Trimming stripped 4 bases from V and 4 bases from J, with 11 bases between. This CDR3 region has 13 residues. Germline V lookup: CDR1 MNHEY, CDR2 SMNVEV (reference sequence). CDR3 region: CASSYFGGYEQYF. DNA for the CDR3: TGTGCCAGCAGTTACTTCGGAGGGTACGAGCAGTACTTC.

The chain recombines TRBV7-9 with TRBJ1-1, with D perhaps matching TRBD1 (5 bases). Germline lookup yields CDR1 SEHNR and CDR2 FQNEAQ (reference sequence). This CDR3 is 12 amino acids long. This CDR3 reads CVSGRMNTEAFF. In nucleotides, the CDR3 is TGTGTCTCGGGACGAATGAACACTGAAGCTTTCTTT.

This chain uses TRBV21-1 with TRBJ2-3. TRBV21-1 is classified as a pseudogene. The CDR3 is 16 residues long. DNA for the CDR3: TGTGCCAGCAACCCGGTGGCAGCACCTAGCACAGATACGCAGTATTTT. It yields the protein CASNPVAAPSTDTQYF.

V is TRBV5-1 and J is TRBJ2-7; 10 bases agree with TRBD1. The CDR3 is 15 residues long. Germline V gives CDR1 SGHRS, CDR2 YFSETQ. V shed 5 bases and J 0 bases; nucleotides not matched to a gene: 5. The CDR3 spells CASRRTGGSSYEQYF. As DNA, the CDR3 is TGCGCCAGCAGGAGGACAGGGGGAAGCTCCTACGAGCAGTACTTC.

This chain connects TRBV4-3 to TRBJ2-2; D is ambiguous. CDR1 and CDR2 from the germline V gene are LGHNA and YSLEER. The CDR3 runs to 15 residues. Trimming pared 2 bases from V and 0 bases from J, leaving 7 bases between. The CDR3 DNA reads as TGCGCCAGCAGCCAAAGTCCAGCGAACACCGGGGAGCTGTTTTTT. Translated, it gives CASSQSPANTGELFF.

This rearrangement joins TRBV7-9 to TRBJ1-4; D remains unclear. With 4 bases removed from V and 8 bases from J, the gap between germline ends came to 8 bases. CDR3 length equals 12 residues. From germline, CDR1 is SEHNR and CDR2 FQNEAQ (reference sequence). The CDR3 sequence: CASSWLGEKLFF. CDR3 DNA: TGTGCCAGCAGCTGGCTAGGGGAAAAACTGTTTTTT.

This chain connects TRBV6-5 to TRBJ2-5; 8 bases map to TRBD1. Germline assignment: CDR1 MNHEY and CDR2 SVGAGI. The V segment lost 0 bases and the J segment 5 bases; nucleotides outside the gene matches: 8. The CDR3 contains 16 residues. CDR3 bases: TGTGCCAGCAGTTACTCGATAGACAGGGGAGTGGAGACCCAGTACTTC. Translating gives CASSYSIDRGVETQYF.

This clone occurred a few times. The chain carries TRBV5-1 and TRBJ1-2; D remains ambiguous. The V end lost 2 bases, the J end lost 7 bases, and 12 bases lay between the germline ends. The germline CDR1 and CDR2 sequences are SGHRS and YFSETQ. The CDR3 totals 13 residues. For the CDR3, the DNA is TGCGCCAGCAGCTTCGGGAGGGAACGTGGCTACACCTTC. This translates into CASSFGRERGYTF.